This TCR beta chain was found in a study of blood T cell repertoires in COVID-19. Study-level background: Some COVID-19 samples were acute and others convalescent; all came from the United States, Italy and Spain.

In the original analysis: Amplification of reference gene primers provided the estimated nucleated cell counts. This table comes from immunoSEQ multiplex PCR, and its TCRdb copy is limited to in-frame clones, with some not included. That table furnishes V, J and clone size, whereas the DNA furnished D and trimming. Of about 94,000 clones in the sample, roughly 70% were seen once. The material sequenced was peripheral blood. The sequence was obtained from a man aged 70-80 years with COVID-19, enrolled during active disease.

CDR3 bases: TGTGCCAGCAGTATCGACAGGGCCGGGGAGCTGTTTTTT. Translation: CASSIDRAGELFF. The chain combines TRBV27 with TRBJ2-2; TRBD1 matches at 7 bases. The CDR3 is 13 residues long. The V gene's germline CDR1 is MNHEY and CDR2 SMNVEV (reference sequence). The ends lost 5 bases at V and 6 bases at J; junction bases unmatched: 3.